This T cell receptor (beta chain) was identified during a study of cytomegalovirus exposure and HLA in healthy donors. The overall study: Inside one of the first data releases sat about 85 million unique TCRs taken from HLA-typed donors. Study-wide results and caveats: Reports credit the classifier with highly specific, highly sensitive diagnosis of cytomegalovirus status. The study listed approximately 160 cytomegalovirus-associated TCR beta chains.

Sampled while nominally healthy, donors likely had unrecorded immune exposures. In germline, CDR1 is SGDLS, CDR2 YYNGEE. This CDR3 comprises 15 residues. The germline V and J ends were trimmed by 0 bases and 2 bases, with 11 bases remaining between them. The primer mix had 60 Vbeta and 13 Jbeta primers. Repertoires were generated with immunoSEQ multiplex PCR, while TCRdb's copy carries only in-frame clones and drops some. Among about 160,000 clones listed, around four fifths were seen once. This clone was picked up a small number of times. What it binds is not known. The chain combines TRBV9 with TRBJ1-1, with unresolved D. Sequenced input: PBMCs. This receptor was taken from a woman in her twenties or thirties in good health and CMV-seronegative. The CDR3 sequence: CASSVGGAVNTEAFF. The CDR3 DNA reads as TGTGCCAGCAGCGTAGGAGGTGCGGTCAACACTGAAGCTTTCTTT.